What follows is one T cell receptor (beta chain) and its context. The antigen is not known. TCRdb re-called the 5' RACE reads through MiXCR, storing one row per CDR3 protein. The sample includes 550,000 or so distinct CDR3 sequences, about 19% of them seen just once. The data stem from a study of T cells after yellow fever vaccination. The study, taken as a whole, reports: The study re-detected most primary-vaccination clones after the booster (approximately 97% CD4, roughly 88% CD8). A secondary response was less intense yet reached its peak sooner, at day 5 versus 15.

The germline V gene has CDR1 LGHNA and CDR2 YSLEER. The CDR3 has 14 residues. Losses at the gene ends were 0 bases for V and 6 bases for J; bases not matched to a gene: 5. The clonotype comes from a man aged 30 to 45 who received the YFV17D yellow fever vaccine. The chain employs TRBV4-3 and TRBJ2-7, with 7 bases lining up with TRBD1. The source material was PBMCs, sampled 15 days after the yellow fever booster vaccination. The CDR3 sequence is CASSQETGWGEQYF. The CDR3 bases are TGCGCCAGCAGCCAAGAGACAGGGTGGGGCGAGCAGTACTTC.